Each of the 3 T cell receptor beta chains below was sequenced from the same sample in a study of metastatic and nonmetastatic thyroid tumors. MiXCR re-clonotyped the PCR reads for TCRdb. The table records around 10,000 clones, roughly a third of them present only once. Thyroid surgery was preceded by no treatment in any patient. The sample was adjacent normal tissue. These receptors all come from a female donor with papillary thyroid cancer or a benign thyroid nodule (not recorded which). Some clones in this sample may be carry-over from other donors' samples.

The chain recombines TRBV5-1 with TRBJ2-2; D remains ambiguous. The ends were cut back, 0 bases at V and 0 bases at J, with 9 bases in the middle. Germline CDR1 and CDR2: SGHRS and YFSETQ. There are 16 residues in the CDR3. CDR3 residues: CASSLVPIANTGELFF. The CDR3 DNA reads TGCGCCAGCAGCTTGGTTCCCATCGCGAACACCGGGGAGCTGTTTTTT.

Note on this clone: Compared with germline, one end of the junction differs, possibly owing to a read error. The chain recombines TRBV12-3 or TRBV12-4 with TRBJ2-3; 7 bases agree with TRBD2. The CDR3 extends over 15 amino acids. As DNA, the CDR3 is TGTGCCAGAAGTAAGGGACTGACTAGCACAGAAACGCAGTATTTT. This translates into CARSKGLTSTETQYF.

This clone was counted a few times. The chain joins TRBV12-5 to TRBJ2-1; D unclear. The germline V gene encodes CDR1 LGHNT and CDR2 FRNRAP. V shed 1 base and J shed 0 bases, with 7 bases lying between them. This CDR3 has 15 residues. CDR3 residues: CASGLGVNSYNEQFF. The CDR3, as DNA: TGTGCTAGTGGTTTGGGGGTAAACTCCTACAATGAGCAGTTCTTC.